The clone carrying this TCR beta chain was observed once. Per germline, CDR1 SGHVS and CDR2 FNYEAQ. The ends were cut back, 0 bases at V and 2 bases at J, with 8 bases in the middle. This CDR3 comprises 15 residues. This sample stems from a study of siplizumab effects on memory and regulatory T cells. Here immunoSEQ multiplex PCR was the method, and the copy in TCRdb shows in-frame clones only, minus some. Here the sample spans fewer than 110,000 clones, around 90% being singletons. The TCR sequence derives from a human donor in good health. The specimen sequenced was non-Treg CD4+ T cells sorted from blood. This rearrangement joins TRBV7-6 to TRBJ2-1, with a possible D match to TRBD1 (5 bases). The CDR3, as DNA: TGTGCCAGCAGCTTAGCCCAGACAGCCTACAATGAGCAGTTCTTC. It is translated as CASSLAQTAYNEQFF. Full variable domain (rest looked up from reference TRBV7-6 and TRBJ2-1): GAGVSQSPRYKVTKRGQDVALRCDPISGHVSLYWYRQALGQGPEFLTYFNYEAQQDKSGLPNDRFSAERPEGSISTLTIQRTEQRDSAMYRCASSLAQTAYNEQFFGPGTRLTVL.